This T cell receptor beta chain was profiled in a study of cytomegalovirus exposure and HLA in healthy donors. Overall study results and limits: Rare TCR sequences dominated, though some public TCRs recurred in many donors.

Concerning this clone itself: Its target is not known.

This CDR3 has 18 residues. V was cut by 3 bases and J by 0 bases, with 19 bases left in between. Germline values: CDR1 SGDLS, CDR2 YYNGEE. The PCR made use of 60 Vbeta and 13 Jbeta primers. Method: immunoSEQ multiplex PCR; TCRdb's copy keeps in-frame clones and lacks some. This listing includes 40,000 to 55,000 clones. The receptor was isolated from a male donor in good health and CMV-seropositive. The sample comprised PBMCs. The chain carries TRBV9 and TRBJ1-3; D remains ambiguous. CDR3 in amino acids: CASSEGVGAGYSGNTIYF. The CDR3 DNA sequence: TGTGCCAGCAGCGAGGGAGTAGGCGCAGGTTACTCTGGAAACACCATATATTTT. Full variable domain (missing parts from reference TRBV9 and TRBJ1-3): DSGVTQTPKHLITATGQRVTLRCSPRSGDLSVYWYQQSLDQGLQFLIQYYNGEERAKGNILERFSAQQFPDLHSELNLSSLELGDSALYFCASSEGVGAGYSGNTIYFGEGSWLTVV.